This is a list of T cell receptor beta chains from one sample in a study of blood T cell repertoires in COVID-19. The table came from immunoSEQ multiplex PCR; TCRdb's copy has only in-frame clones and leaves some out. The sample includes 150,000 or so clones, 81% seen only once; the top ten take more than 9.5%. The sequenced material came from peripheral blood. Receptor source: a man aged 60-69 years with active or convalescent COVID-19. Both conserved end residues are part of each CDR3.

CDR3aa: CASSLESGGRETQYF
j_gene: TRBJ2-5
v_gene: TRBV7-2

CDR3aa: CASSRQETQYF
j_gene: TRBJ2-5
v_gene: TRBV6-5

CDR3aa: CASSMDGGAADTQYF
j_gene: TRBJ2-3
v_gene: TRBV5-1

CDR3aa: CATTDRVRETQYF
j_gene: TRBJ2-5
v_gene: TRBV2

CDR3aa: CASSFRQGASNYGYTF
j_gene: TRBJ1-2
v_gene: TRBV5-1

CDR3aa: CSASPAGNTGELFF
j_gene: TRBJ2-2
v_gene: TRBV20-1

CDR3aa: CASSLTDTGNTIYF
j_gene: TRBJ1-3
v_gene: TRBV11-2

CDR3aa: CASSLAGRSSYEQYF
j_gene: TRBJ2-7
v_gene: TRBV6-6

CDR3aa: CASSSRDSNTGELFF
j_gene: TRBJ2-2
v_gene: TRBV19

CDR3aa: CASSLEPGSGNTIYF
j_gene: TRBJ1-3
v_gene: TRBV5-1

CDR3aa: CSVLGQGDGYTF
j_gene: TRBJ1-2
v_gene: TRBV29-1

CDR3aa: CASSLQGVAYEQYF
j_gene: TRBJ2-7
v_gene: TRBV5-4

CDR3aa: CASSSNRGRMTDTQYF
j_gene: TRBJ2-3
v_gene: TRBV5-4

CDR3aa: CASNRRRGSTDTQYF
j_gene: TRBJ2-3
v_gene: TRBV19

CDR3aa: CATAGGLNYGYTF
j_gene: TRBJ1-2
v_gene: TRBV6-5

CDR3aa: CSAAGGALTNYGYTF
j_gene: TRBJ1-2
v_gene: TRBV29-1

CDR3aa: CSVDIGIYYNEQFF
j_gene: TRBJ2-1
v_gene: TRBV29-1

CDR3aa: CASRFSPRVGTEAFF
j_gene: TRBJ1-1
v_gene: TRBV6-5

CDR3aa: CASSSSGTSGGASNEQFF
j_gene: TRBJ2-1
v_gene: TRBV5-1

CDR3aa: CASASAGTARSGELFF
j_gene: TRBJ2-2
v_gene: TRBV28

CDR3aa: CASSQDGNGGSTDTQYF
j_gene: TRBJ2-3
v_gene: TRBV4-1

CDR3aa: CASSLSVTADSNQPQHF
j_gene: TRBJ1-5
v_gene: TRBV5-6

CDR3aa: CASSPGGELNEQFF
j_gene: TRBJ2-1
v_gene: TRBV18

CDR3aa: CASRGTRNQPQHF
j_gene: TRBJ1-5
v_gene: TRBV28

CDR3aa: CASSLGWVAGQGEKLFF
j_gene: TRBJ1-4
v_gene: TRBV11-2

CDR3aa: CASSLGWKITEAFF
j_gene: TRBJ1-1
v_gene: TRBV7-6

CDR3aa: CASTKTGLIMNTEAFF
j_gene: TRBJ1-1
v_gene: TRBV2

CDR3aa: CASSEGASNVQETQYF
j_gene: TRBJ2-5
v_gene: TRBV25-1

CDR3aa: CASSLGPSDTGELFF
j_gene: TRBJ2-2
v_gene: TRBV5-6

CDR3aa: CASTKGQGNTEAFF
j_gene: TRBJ1-1
v_gene: TRBV19

CDR3aa: CASSVVGRERDTEAFF
j_gene: TRBJ1-1
v_gene: TRBV9

CDR3aa: CASGPRGRQYF
j_gene: TRBJ2-3
v_gene: TRBV12-3/TRBV12-4

CDR3aa: CASRGDKVYEQYF
j_gene: TRBJ2-7
v_gene: TRBV28

CDR3aa: CASSQRHRDRGICGTGELFF
j_gene: TRBJ2-2
v_gene: TRBV23-1

CDR3aa: CATSTSSGTSYNEQFF
j_gene: TRBJ2-1
v_gene: TRBV24-1

CDR3aa: CASSFGQAAYEQYF
j_gene: TRBJ2-7
v_gene: TRBV7-2

CDR3aa: CASSLQGSTEAFF
j_gene: TRBJ1-1
v_gene: TRBV5-4

CDR3aa: CASSPRDLAYNEQFF
j_gene: TRBJ2-1
v_gene: TRBV4-1

CDR3aa: CASSFGGRMNTEAFF
j_gene: TRBJ1-1
v_gene: TRBV7-2

CDR3aa: CASSLVVRASYNEQFF
j_gene: TRBJ2-1
v_gene: TRBV5-1